The 21 T cell receptor beta chains presented below share a single source sample, sequenced in a study of T-cell memory formation after mild COVID-19 (dated by TCRdb to 2020 to 2023). Library preparation was by 5' RACE. This sample was sequenced with an Illumina NovaSeq 6000. The public reads were run again by TCRdb, first through fastp at Q25 and then through MiXCR, and only productive beta chains were kept. Merged by CDR3 protein, the rows form single entries marked with the most common genes and DNA. The sample profile shows 530,000 or so distinct CDR3 sequences; 15% to 20% of them were found once. In total, the top ten clones hold about 7.4% of the sample. Sequenced material: PBMCs or a T cell subset sorted from them (not recorded which). Source of these receptors: an adult woman who had mild COVID-19 (a few samples of this study predate the infection). The sample titles of this study are shuffled in the database, so cell type and time point are left out; the donor was told from shared clones.

In its sample, this clonotype was seen a few times. V usage is TRBV20-1 and J usage is TRBJ1-1, with TRBD1 matching over 9 bases. Looked up from germline, CDR1 is DFQATT and CDR2 is SNEGSKA (reference sequence). With 6 bases clipped from V and 6 bases from J, the junction kept 8 bases outside the gene matches. This CDR3 is built from 13 residues. Here the CDR3 reads CSAKLTGGAEAFF. As DNA, the CDR3 is TGCAGTGCAAAGCTGACAGGGGGAGCTGAAGCTTTCTTT.

This chain uses TRBV7-3 with TRBJ2-1, with 8 bases identical to TRBD1. V lost 4 bases and J lost 7; bases outside the gene matches: 12. In germline, CDR1 is SGHTA, CDR2 FQGTGA. The CDR3 sequence is 16 residues long. The chain's CDR3 is CASSSERAGGGNEQFF. CDR3 nucleotide sequence: TGTGCCAGCAGCTCAGAGAGGGCAGGGGGCGGGAATGAGCAGTTCTTC.

The chain is built from TRBV20-1 and TRBJ2-1; D is perhaps TRBD1 (5 bases). Trimming took off 5 bases at V and 6 bases at J, with 14 bases between the two ends. CDR1 and CDR2 (germline): DFQATT, SNEGSKA (reference sequence). The CDR3 spans 13 residues. The CDR3 DNA sequence: TGCAGTGCTCTTGGCAGGGTCCGCAATGAGCAGTTCTTC. This sequence encodes CSALGRVRNEQFF.

This chain joins TRBV5-1 and TRBJ2-1; 7 bases map to TRBD1. The CDR3 consists of 15 residues. V gave up 7 bases and J gave up 4 bases; unmatched junction bases: 11. Per germline, CDR1 SGHRS and CDR2 YFSETQ. The DNA for the CDR3 is TGCGCCAGCGGACCGGGACAGTGGGTATACAATGAGCAGTTCTTC. Translation: CASGPGQWVYNEQFF.

This clonotype was seen more than once but under ten times. This chain joins TRBV7-9 and TRBJ2-3, with 9 bases aligning to TRBD2. V dropped 2 bases and J dropped 3; count of bases not matched to a gene: 18. The CDR3 contains 20 residues. The V gene's germline CDR1 is SEHNR and CDR2 FQNEAQ (reference sequence). The CDR3 DNA is TGTGCCAGCAGCTTATCCCCTTGGACCGGCGGGAGGGAAGCGACAGATACGCAGTATTTT. Translation: CASSLSPWTGGREATDTQYF.

V is TRBV6-2 or TRBV6-3 and J is TRBJ1-5, with D maybe TRBD1 (5 bases). Germline CDR1 reads MNHEY; CDR2 reads SVGEGT. V was shortened by 2 bases and J by 4 bases, with 9 bases between the two germline ends. The CDR3 runs to 14 residues. CDR3 amino acids: CASSYIGGNQPQHF. CDR3 DNA sequence: TGTGCCAGCAGTTACATTGGGGGAAATCAGCCCCAGCATTTT.

This clonotype was counted many times. Here the CDR3 DNA reads TGTGCCAGCAGCTCTAGACAGGGCTATGGCTACACCTTC. It yields the protein CASSSRQGYGYTF. The chain carries TRBV27 and TRBJ1-2, with 7 bases identical to TRBD1. This CDR3 is 13 amino acids long. Germline CDR1 reads MNHEY; CDR2 reads SMNVEV (reference sequence). V gave up 6 bases and J gave up 4 bases; unmatched junction bases: 5.

Here the CDR3 DNA reads TGTGCCAGCAGCCACCCCGTAGGGACTGGGGCCAACGTCCTGACTTTC. Translated, it gives CASSHPVGTGANVLTF. V is TRBV14 and J is TRBJ2-6, with unresolved D. Germline CDR1 SGHDN, CDR2 FVKESK. Trimming stripped 3 bases from V and 2 bases from J, with 11 bases between. The CDR3 totals 16 residues.

The rearrangement uses TRBV7-2 and TRBJ1-5; possible D gene TRBD1, 6 bases. Germline CDR1 SGHTA, CDR2 FQGNSA. The CDR3 extends over 15 amino acids. V was pared by 5 bases and J by 5 bases, with 16 bases between. In nucleotides, the CDR3 is TGTGCCAGCAGCCCGGGGGGGGGCGGAGATCAGCCCCAGCATTTT. It specifies CASSPGGGGDQPQHF.

This clonotype was picked up a small number of times. The V and J genes are TRBV12-3 or TRBV12-4 and TRBJ1-5; no clear D gene. The CDR3 totals 15 residues. The ends were cut back, 6 bases at V and 3 bases at J, with 15 bases in the middle. The CDR3 DNA is TGTGCCAGCAGCCCAGGAGGACTGGTCAATCAGCCCCAGCATTTT. It specifies CASSPGGLVNQPQHF.

The genes are TRBV5-5 and TRBJ2-2, with TRBD1 matching 9 bases. Germline V lookup: CDR1 SGHKS, CDR2 YYEKEE (reference sequence). J was trimmed by 7 bases and V by 4 bases; bases with no gene match: 5. The CDR3 loop spans 14 amino acids. The CDR3 reads CASSAQGAGGELFF. The CDR3 DNA sequence: TGTGCCAGCAGCGCACAGGGGGCTGGCGGGGAGCTGTTTTTT.

The chain has TRBV20-1 and TRBJ1-2; TRBD1 might be the D (6 bases). Germline values: CDR1 DFQATT, CDR2 SNEGSKA (reference sequence). Trimming pared 5 bases from V and 5 bases from J, leaving 18 bases between. The CDR3 has 14 residues. The CDR3 DNA is TGCAGTGCTGGCACGGGGGCGAGGGTATATGGCTACACCTTC. Protein sequence: CSAGTGARVYGYTF.

This clonotype showed up just a few times. V is TRBV7-9 and J is TRBJ2-1, with a weak D call TRBD2 (6 bases). Germline CDR1 and CDR2: SEHNR and FQNEAQ (reference sequence). The CDR3 totals 14 residues. Trimming removed 7 bases at V and 8 bases at J, with 18 bases between. The CDR3 loop reads CASTPGGAGHEQFF. For the CDR3, the DNA is TGTGCCAGCACCCCGGGCGGGGCCGGGCATGAGCAGTTCTTC.

This clonotype showed up just a few times. The J gene is TRBJ2-7, the V gene TRBV4-2, with TRBD1 matching over 9 bases. Germline CDR1 reads LGHNA; CDR2 reads YNFKEQ. The CDR3 is 14 residues long. The junction had 2 bases not matched to a gene; V was cut back by 0 bases and J by 5 bases. The CDR3 DNA sequence: TGTGCCAGCAGCCAAGAACAGGGGGCCCACGAGCAGTACTTC. Its protein is CASSQEQGAHEQYF.

A few counts support this clonotype. V usage is TRBV29-1 and J usage is TRBJ2-5, with TRBD1 matching over 7 bases. Unmatched junction bases numbered 10, after V lost 4 bases and J lost 2 bases. This CDR3 spans 15 amino acids. Germline values: CDR1 SQVTM, CDR2 ANQGSEA. For the CDR3, the DNA is TGCAGCGTTGGACAACCGGGACAGATACAAGAGACCCAGTACTTC. Residues: CSVGQPGQIQETQYF.

The J gene is TRBJ2-2, the V gene TRBV6-6; D perhaps matches TRBD2 (6 bases). V lost 11 bases, J lost 6 bases, and 19 bases lay in between. The CDR3 has 14 residues. CDR1 and CDR2 (germline): MNHNY, SVGAGI (reference sequence). The CDR3 loop is CAYKSGREAGELFF. The CDR3 nucleotides read TGTGCCTACAAATCCGGCAGGGAGGCCGGGGAGCTGTTTTTT.

This clonotype was recorded many times. The chain carries TRBV5-5 and TRBJ2-3; the D gene is possibly TRBD1 (6 bases). The CDR3 length is 17 residues. Per germline, CDR1 SGHKS and CDR2 YYEKEE (reference sequence). V was shortened by 0 bases and J by 2 bases, with 16 bases between the two germline ends. In DNA, the CDR3 is TGTGCCAGCAGCTTGGCCTTGGGGGCAGGGAACACAGATACGCAGTATTTT. This gives the protein CASSLALGAGNTDTQYF.

The V call is TRBV15, the J call TRBJ2-3; a weak D match, TRBD2 (6 bases). CDR1 is LNHNV and CDR2 is YYDKDF in the germline V gene (reference sequence). The CDR3 length is 14 residues. The V end lost 5 bases, the J end lost 1 base, and 10 bases lay between the germline ends. The CDR3 sequence is CATSVGEGTDTQYF. The CDR3 DNA sequence: TGTGCCACCAGCGTGGGGGAGGGCACAGATACGCAGTATTTT.

This clonotype was found a few times. The chain combines TRBV27 with TRBJ1-4; D is ambiguous. CDR3 size: 14 residues. CDR1 MNHEY and CDR2 SMNVEV come from the germline V gene (reference sequence). Trimming pared 6 bases from V and 9 bases from J, leaving 17 bases between. DNA of the CDR3: TGTGCCAGCAGACCCGGCGGATCTCTCCAAAAACTGTTTTTT. Its translation: CASRPGGSLQKLFF. Full variable domain (remainder filled in from reference TRBV27 and TRBJ1-4): EAQVTQNPRYLITVTGKKLTVTCSQNMNHEYMSWYRQDPGLGLRQIYYSMNVEVTDKGDVPEGYKVSRKEKRNFPLILESPSPNQTSLYFCASRPGGSLQKLFFGSGTQLSVL.

The gene calls are TRBV19 and TRBJ2-4, with TRBD2 matching over 14 bases. Germline CDR1 LNHDA, CDR2 SQIVND (reference sequence). V dropped 5 bases and J dropped 8; count of bases not matched to a gene: 11. The CDR3 loop spans 17 amino acids. DNA for the CDR3: TGTGCCAGTAGTGCATCCGGGACTAGCGGGAGAGTACACATTCAGTACTTC. It translates to CASSASGTSGRVHIQYF.

V gene TRBV7-2 combines with J gene TRBJ2-7; D not resolved. Germline V gene sequence: CDR1 SGHTA, CDR2 FQGNSA. The CDR3 spans 14 residues. Between the trimmed V and J ends, which lost 4 bases and 0 bases, there was a span of 10 bases. The CDR3 region is CASSYVGSSYEQYF. DNA of the CDR3: TGTGCCAGCAGCTACGTAGGGTCCTCCTACGAGCAGTACTTC.